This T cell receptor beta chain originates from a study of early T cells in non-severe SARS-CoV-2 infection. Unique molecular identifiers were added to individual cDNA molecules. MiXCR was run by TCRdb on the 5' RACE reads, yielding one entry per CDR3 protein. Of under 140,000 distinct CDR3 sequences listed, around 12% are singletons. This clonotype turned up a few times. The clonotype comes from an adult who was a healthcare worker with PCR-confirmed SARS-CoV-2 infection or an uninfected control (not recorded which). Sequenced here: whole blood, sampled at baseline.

This chain's CDR3 is CASSLGHPTNYGYTF. CDR3 DNA sequence: TGCGCCAGCAGCTTGGGCCATCCTACTAACTATGGCTACACCTTC. J is TRBJ1-2 and V is TRBV5-1; D is unclear. The CDR3 length is 15 residues. Trimming stripped 0 bases from V and 0 bases from J, with 9 bases between. Germline V gives CDR1 SGHRS, CDR2 YFSETQ. Full variable domain (rest looked up from reference TRBV5-1 and TRBJ1-2): KAGVTQTPRYLIKTRGQQVTLSCSPISGHRSVSWYQQTPGQGLQFLFEYFSETQRNKGNFPGRFSGRQFSNSRSEMNVSTLELGDSALYLCASSLGHPTNYGYTFGSGTRLTVV.